The 12 T cell receptor beta chains listed next were all sequenced from one sample in a study of identical twins. Each CDR3 protein is one row after TCRdb ran MiXCR on the 5' RACE reads. The sample carries a few hundred thousand distinct CDR3 sequences, around 15% recorded once. In addition, the sample was reused for a study of yellow fever vaccine responses in identical twins.

The sequenced sample was CD4+ T cells sorted from blood. These receptors were obtained from a woman aged 18-35 years in good health.

The chain links TRBV29-1 to TRBJ1-1; TRBD1 matches 10 bases. This CDR3 spans 16 amino acids. V gave up 6 bases and J gave up 0 bases; unmatched junction bases: 10. Germline V CDR1 and CDR2: SQVTM, ANQGSEA. CDR3 loop: CSVTGTGEKMNTEAFF. CDR3 bases: TGCAGCGTGACCGGGACAGGGGAAAAGATGAACACTGAAGCTTTCTTT. The variable domain in full, completed from reference TRBV29-1 and TRBJ1-1, reads SAVISQKPSRDICQRGTSLTIQCQVDSQVTMMFWYRQQPGQSLTLIATANQGSEATYESGFVIDKFPISRPNLTFSTLTVSNMSPEDSSIYLCSVTGTGEKMNTEAFFGQGTRLTVV.

The rearrangement joins TRBV30 to TRBJ2-7, with 9 positions matching TRBD1. This CDR3 spans 12 amino acids. Germline-derived CDR1 and CDR2 are GTSNPN and SVGIG (reference sequence). Trimming at V came to 5 bases and at J to 6 bases, leaving 5 bases not matched to a gene. The DNA for the CDR3 is TGTGCCTGGGCACAGGGGGCGCGCGAGCAGTACTTC. Amino acid sequence: CAWAQGAREQYF. Full variable domain (outside the CDR3, taken from reference TRBV30 and TRBJ2-7): SQTIHQWPATLVQPVGSPLSLECTVEGTSNPNLYWYRQAAGRGLQLLFYSVGIGQISSEVPQNLSASRPQDRQFILSSKKLLLSDSGFYLCAWAQGAREQYFGPGTRLTVT.

The rearrangement links TRBV24-1 to TRBJ2-3, with D unresolved. V shed 0 bases and J shed 8 bases, with 11 bases lying between them. CDR3 length equals 14 residues. From germline, CDR1 is KGHDR and CDR2 SFDVKD. The CDR3 here is CATSDLGPVGTQYF. The DNA of the CDR3 is TGTGCCACCAGTGATTTGGGCCCAGTCGGTACGCAGTATTTT.

This clonotype was seen more than once but under ten times. DNA for the CDR3: TGTGCCAGCAGCCGGGTCGGACAGAGAACTTACAATGAGCAGTTCTTC. It translates to CASSRVGQRTYNEQFF. J is TRBJ2-1 and V is TRBV7-9; a weak D match, TRBD1 (6 bases). From germline, CDR1 is SEHNR and CDR2 FQNEAQ (reference sequence). The CDR3 is made up of 16 amino acids. V lost 5 bases to trimming and J lost 4 bases, with 18 bases between them.

Only a few counts were recorded for this clonotype. This chain uses TRBV5-1 with TRBJ1-2; tentative D call: TRBD1 (5 bases). CDR3 size: 14 residues. Trimming cost V 0 bases and J 3 bases, with 9 bases left between them. Germline V gene lookup returns CDR1 SGHRS and CDR2 YFSETQ. The CDR3 protein is CASSLDQGHYGYTF. The CDR3 coding sequence is TGCGCCAGCAGCTTGGATCAGGGACACTATGGCTACACCTTC.

In this sample, this clonotype turned up many times. The genes are TRBV24-1 and TRBJ2-2; a weak D match, TRBD1 (6 bases). The germline CDR1 and CDR2 sequences are KGHDR and SFDVKD. The CDR3 has 17 residues. Trimming took off 3 bases at V and 0 bases at J, with 13 bases between the two ends. The CDR3 sequence is CATSDPGHVSNTGELFF. The CDR3 bases are TGTGCCACCAGTGATCCGGGACACGTATCGAACACCGGGGAGCTGTTTTTT.

The V gene is TRBV11-2, the J gene TRBJ2-3; 7 bases align to TRBD1. This CDR3 region has 14 residues. Trimming removed 4 bases from V and 1 base from J; junction bases left unmatched: 2. Germline CDR1 is SGHAT and CDR2 is FQNNGV. CDR3: CASSWTGGTDTQYF. The DNA of the CDR3 is TGTGCCAGCAGCTGGACAGGAGGCACAGATACGCAGTATTTT.

This chain connects TRBV28 to TRBJ2-6; D assignment may be TRBD1 or TRBD2 (5 bases each). The CDR3 is made up of 15 amino acids. V was trimmed by 8 bases and J by 1 base, leaving 12 bases between them. The germline CDR1 and CDR2 sequences are MDHEN and SYDVKM. The CDR3 reads CASEGKTSGANVLTF. The CDR3 DNA is TGTGCCAGCGAGGGGAAAACTTCTGGGGCCAACGTCCTGACTTTC.

This clonotype was picked up many times. The gene calls are TRBV7-9 and TRBJ2-1; D is perhaps TRBD2 (6 bases). CDR1 and CDR2 (germline): SEHNR, FQNEAQ (reference sequence). Deletions cut 2 bases from V and 8 bases from J, with 10 bases between. This CDR3 has 13 residues. The CDR3 DNA follows: TGTGCCAGCAGCTTATACGGGAGCTATGAGCAGTTCTTC. This gives the protein CASSLYGSYEQFF.

This clonotype was counted a few times. The chain employs TRBV11-2 and TRBJ1-2, with a tentative D call TRBD1 (6 bases). The CDR3 sequence is 14 residues long. Germline V gives CDR1 SGHAT, CDR2 FQNNGV. The V and J ends lost 1 base and 8 bases respectively, with 14 bases between them. CDR3 DNA sequence: TGTGCCAGCAGCTTAGCTCCGGGGGCGAGAGGCTACACCTTC. It codes for CASSLAPGARGYTF.

This clonotype was seen repeatedly, ten times or more. The chain has TRBV29-1 and TRBJ2-3; no clear D gene. Trimming left V 7 bases short and J 6 bases short, with 14 bases between. The CDR3 sequence is 12 residues long. Germline V gives CDR1 SQVTM, CDR2 ANQGSEA. CDR3 in amino acids: CSAQARADTQYF. In DNA, the CDR3 is TGCAGCGCTCAAGCCCGAGCGGATACGCAGTATTTT.

The chain links TRBV6-5 to TRBJ2-7; 9 bases line up with TRBD2. Germline values: CDR1 MNHEY, CDR2 SVGAGI. This CDR3 is built from 15 residues. Losses at the gene ends were 5 bases for V and 1 base for J; bases not matched to a gene: 6. The CDR3 loop is CASSPSGMPSYEQYF. The CDR3 bases are TGTGCCAGCAGTCCTAGCGGGATGCCTTCCTACGAGCAGTACTTC.